This T cell receptor beta chain is drawn from a study of blood T cell repertoires in COVID-19. Study-wide background: There were acute and convalescent COVID-19 samples, and they came from the United States, Italy and Spain. T cells, B-cell-depleted T cells, or PBMCs supplied cDNA or gDNA.

In the source study's methods: Reference gene primer amplification yielded estimated nucleated cell counts. Assay: immunoSEQ multiplex PCR; the TCRdb copy retains only in-frame clones and omits some. The V and J calls and clone size were taken over from that table, and D and trimming were inferred from the DNA. The sample carries almost 70,000 clones, 70% to 90% recorded once. CDR1 and CDR2 from the germline V gene are MDHEN and SYDVKM. Unmatched junction bases numbered 5, after V lost 5 bases and J lost 4 bases. The CDR3 covers 14 residues. This sequence joins TRBV28 and TRBJ1-5, with 7 bases that match TRBD1. Sequenced material: peripheral blood. The sequence came from a woman between 70 and 85 years old with acute or convalescent COVID-19. For the CDR3, the DNA is TGTGCCAGCAGTACCGGGACAGCTAATCAGCCCCAGCATTTT. Translation gives CASSTGTANQPQHF.